This TCR beta chain was identified in a study of radiotherapy plus CTLA-4 blockade in lung cancer. Whole-study results and caveats: After treatment with radiotherapy plus ipilimumab, TCR clones that came from the tumor expanded in blood.

To note about this clone: Its antigen is unknown.

Generated by immunoSEQ multiplex PCR, the TCRdb table keeps only in-frame clones and is missing some. The data hold roughly 90,000 clones, with 78% observed a single time. The CDR3 loop spans 16 amino acids. V gave up 4 bases and J gave up 2 bases, with 17 bases separating them. Germline lookup yields CDR1 SGHDT and CDR2 YYEEEE. V usage is TRBV5-6 and J usage is TRBJ2-3; a weak D match, TRBD1 (6 bases). This TCR was recovered from a human donor with non-small cell lung cancer who had a partial response to radiotherapy plus ipilimumab. Some clones in this sample may be carry-over from other donors' samples. Sample: peripheral blood, taken from a patient treated with radiotherapy plus ipilimumab. The CDR3 loop is CASSPRTDYPTDTQYF. DNA for the CDR3: TGTGCCAGCAGCCCCCGGACAGATTACCCCACAGATACGCAGTATTTT.